The clone carrying this T cell receptor (beta chain) was counted only a few times. Regarding treatment: oral pan-JAK inhibitor, 5-10 mg twice daily. The sample belongs to a study of CD8+ T cells in alopecia areata. The CDR3 sequence is 13 residues long. V was trimmed by 2 bases and J by 5 bases, leaving 7 bases between them. Germline CDR1 SGHDT, CDR2 YYEEEE. The authors extracted RNA and reverse transcribed it into cDNA as the sequencing template. Generated by immunoSEQ multiplex PCR, the TCRdb table keeps only in-frame clones and is missing some. The sample has 75,000 to 100,000 clones; about 70% are singletons.

This receptor was identified in a human donor with alopecia areata. Sample: CD8+ T cells sorted from blood, taken around week 44, from a patient treated with tofacitinib. This chain connects TRBV5-6 to TRBJ2-2; D remains ambiguous. The CDR3 loop reads CASSFSETGELFF. The CDR3 coding sequence is TGTGCCAGCAGCTTCAGTGAGACCGGGGAGCTGTTTTTT.